This TCR beta chain originates from a study of T cell clones after liver transplantation. As for the study in general: In this trial, immunosuppression withdrawal was attempted within 2 years of liver transplant. Samples came pre-transplant, pre-randomization before withdrawal, and post-randomization after withdrawal ended.

This clone was recorded a few times. Clones were sequenced by immunoSEQ multiplex PCR, and TCRdb holds only the in-frame ones, with some missing. The repertoire has 55,000 to 75,000 clones, 70% of them found once; the top ten carry about 2.6%. Trimming took 7 bases from V and 1 from J; bases not matched to a gene: 9. There are 16 residues in the CDR3. Germline CDR1 reads PRHDT; CDR2 reads FYEKMQ (reference sequence). The specimen comprised CD4+ T cells from blood, sampled at the approximately 16-month timepoint. The TCR sequence derives from a human patient who received a liver transplant. Some T cells may possibly be graft donor cells. V usage is TRBV13 and J usage is TRBJ2-5, with 10 bases that match TRBD2. In DNA, the CDR3 is TGTGCCAGCATGAGACTAGCGGGTATTGGCCAAGAGACCCAGTACTTC. Its protein is CASMRLAGIGQETQYF.